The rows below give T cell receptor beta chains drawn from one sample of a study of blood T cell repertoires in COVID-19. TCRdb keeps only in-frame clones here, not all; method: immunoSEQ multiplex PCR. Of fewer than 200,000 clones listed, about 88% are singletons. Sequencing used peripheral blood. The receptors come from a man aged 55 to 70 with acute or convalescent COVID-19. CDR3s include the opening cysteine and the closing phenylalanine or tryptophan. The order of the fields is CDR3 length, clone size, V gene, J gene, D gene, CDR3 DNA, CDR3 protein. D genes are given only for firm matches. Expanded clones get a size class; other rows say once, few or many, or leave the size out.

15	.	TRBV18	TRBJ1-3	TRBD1	TGTGCCAGCTCACCAGACAGGGGGCTTGGAAACACCATATATTTT	CASSPDRGLGNTIYF
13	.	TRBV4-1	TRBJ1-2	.	TGCGCCAGCAGCCAAGGAGGGAACTATGGCTACACCTTC	CASSQGGNYGYTF
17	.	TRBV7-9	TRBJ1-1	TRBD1	TGTGCCAGCAGCCAAGGGACAGGGATTCGCCCGAACACTGAAGCTTTCTTT	CASSQGTGIRPNTEAFF
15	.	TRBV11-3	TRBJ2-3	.	TGTGCCAGCAGCTTTCAGGGAACACCGGCAGATACGCAGTATTTT	CASSFQGTPADTQYF
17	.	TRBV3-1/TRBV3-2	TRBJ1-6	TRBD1	TGTGCCAGCAGCTCCGGGACAGGGGCCTTAAATAATTCACCCCTCCACTTT	CASSSGTGALNNSPLHF
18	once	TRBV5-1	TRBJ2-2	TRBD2	TGCGCCAGCAGCCCGGGACTAGCGGGAGGGCGAGCCACCGGGGAGCTGTTTTTT	CASSPGLAGGRATGELFF
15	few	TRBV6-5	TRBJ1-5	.	TGTGCCAGCAGCAACCTAGAGGACAGTTTGAAGCCCCAGCATTTT	CASSNLEDSLKPQHF
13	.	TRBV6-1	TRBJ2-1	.	TGTGCCAGCAGTGAAGCTATCCGGGACACTGGGTTCTTC	CASSEAIRDTGFF
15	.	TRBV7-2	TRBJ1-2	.	TGTGCCAGCAGCGCAGAAGTGGGGGGGAGAGGAGGCTACACCTTC	CASSAEVGGRGGYTF
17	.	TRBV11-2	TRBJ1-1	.	TGTGCCAGCAGCTCCGGACAGACAAGATTCTATGGGACTGAAGCTTTCTTT	CASSSGQTRFYGTEAFF
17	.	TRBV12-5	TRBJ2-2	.	TGTGCTAGTGGTTTGGTATCAGGGCAGACTTACACCGGGGAGCTGTTTTTT	CASGLVSGQTYTGELFF
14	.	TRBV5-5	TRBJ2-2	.	TGTGCCAGCAGCCCCGGACTGAACACCGGGGAGCTGTTTTTT	CASSPGLNTGELFF
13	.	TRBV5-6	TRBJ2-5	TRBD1	TGTGCCAGCGGGCGACAGGGTCAAGAGACCCAGTACTTC	CASGRQGQETQYF
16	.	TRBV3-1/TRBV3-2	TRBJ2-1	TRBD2	TGTGCCAGCAGCCAAGAGGGGACTAGCGGCTACAATGAGCAGTTCTTC	CASSQEGTSGYNEQFF
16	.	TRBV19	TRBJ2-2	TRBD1	TGTGCCAGTAGTAAATACGACAGGGCAAACACCGGGGAGCTGTTTTTT	CASSKYDRANTGELFF
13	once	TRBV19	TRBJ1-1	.	TGTGCCAGTAGTATTACTTCGAACACTGAAGCTTTCTTT	CASSITSNTEAFF
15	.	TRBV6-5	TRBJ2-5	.	TGTGCCAGCAGTTACTCAGGCGGCTCCCAAGAGACCCAGTACTTC	CASSYSGGSQETQYF
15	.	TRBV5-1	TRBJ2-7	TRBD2	TGCGCCAGCAGGGCTAGGACTAGCGAGAACTACGAGCAGTACTTC	CASRARTSENYEQYF
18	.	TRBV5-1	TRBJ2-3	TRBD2	TGCGCCAGCAGCTTGGATCCGGGGGGGCTCGGTCGCCCAGATACGCAGTATTTT	CASSLDPGGLGRPDTQYF
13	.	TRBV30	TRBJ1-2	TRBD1	TGTGCCTGGGGAGCCGGGACAGGGGCTGGCTACACCTTC	CAWGAGTGAGYTF
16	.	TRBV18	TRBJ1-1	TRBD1	TGTGCCAGCTCACCACAAACAGGGGGTACGGGGACTGAAGCTTTCTTT	CASSPQTGGTGTEAFF
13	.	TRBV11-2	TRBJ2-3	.	TGTGCCAGCAAGCTTATGAACCGAGATACGCAGTATTTT	CASKLMNRDTQYF
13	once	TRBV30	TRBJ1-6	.	TGTGCCTGGAGTGCAAACAGTAATTCACCCCTCCACTTT	CAWSANSNSPLHF
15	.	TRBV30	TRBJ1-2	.	TGTGCCTGGAGTGTAACAGGGACAAGTAACTATGGCTACACCTTC	CAWSVTGTSNYGYTF
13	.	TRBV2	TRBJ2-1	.	TGTGCCAGCAGCGGGACATTCGAAGGTGAGCAGTTCTTC	CASSGTFEGEQFF
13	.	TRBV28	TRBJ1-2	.	TGTGCCAGCAGTTTATACCAGGCAGAGGGCTACACCTTC	CASSLYQAEGYTF
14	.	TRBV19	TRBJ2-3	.	TGTGCCAGTAGTATAGATCCGGGGGAAAATACGCAGTATTTT	CASSIDPGENTQYF
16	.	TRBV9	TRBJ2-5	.	TGTGCCAGCAGCGAGGAGAGATTAGCAGGGCAAGAGACCCAGTACTTC	CASSEERLAGQETQYF
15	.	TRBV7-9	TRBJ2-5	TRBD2	TGTGCCAGCAGCCTGAACGGGCGGGGGATTGAGACCCAGTACTTC	CASSLNGRGIETQYF
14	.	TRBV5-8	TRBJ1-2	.	TGTGCCAGCAGCTTGGTTAGGGGGAGCTATGGCTACACCTTC	CASSLVRGSYGYTF
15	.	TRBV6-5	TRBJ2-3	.	TGTGCCAGCAGTTACGACTTGGTGAGGCCAGATACGCAGTATTTT	CASSYDLVRPDTQYF
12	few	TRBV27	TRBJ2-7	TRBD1	TGTGCCAGCAGGTCAGGGGGCTGGGAGCAGTACTTC	CASRSGGWEQYF
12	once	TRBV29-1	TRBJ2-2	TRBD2	TGCAGCGTGCCGGGGGGAGCCGGGGAGCTGTTTTTT	CSVPGGAGELFF
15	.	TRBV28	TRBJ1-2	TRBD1	TGTGCCAGCAGTTTGCAGGGGGCGCATCGCTATGGCTACACCTTC	CASSLQGAHRYGYTF
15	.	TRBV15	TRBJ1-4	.	TGTGCCACCAGCAAGAATGGCATCGTTAATGAAAAACTGTTTTTT	CATSKNGIVNEKLFF
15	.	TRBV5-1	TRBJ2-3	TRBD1	TGCGCCAGCAGCCCTCGGACAGGGGGCACAGATACGCAGTATTTT	CASSPRTGGTDTQYF
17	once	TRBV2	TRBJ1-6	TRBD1	TGTGCCAGGGACAGGGAAAATAAGGACTCCTATAATTCACCCCTCCACTTT	CARDRENKDSYNSPLHF
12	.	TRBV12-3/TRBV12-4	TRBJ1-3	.	TGTGCCAGCAGTGGAGATGGAAACACCATATATTTT	CASSGDGNTIYF
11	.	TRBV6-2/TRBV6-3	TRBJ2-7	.	TGTGCCAGCAGCTCCCGGGTCTGGCAGTACTTC	CASSSRVWQYF
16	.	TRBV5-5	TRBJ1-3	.	TGTGCCAGCAGCTTGCAGGGTACTAACTCTGGAAACACCATATATTTT	CASSLQGTNSGNTIYF
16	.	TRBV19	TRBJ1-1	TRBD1	TGTGCCAGTAGTAGAGGGACAGGGGGTTTTCTCACTGAAGCTTTCTTT	CASSRGTGGFLTEAFF
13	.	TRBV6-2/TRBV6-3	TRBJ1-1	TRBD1	TGTGCCAGCAGTCTACAGGGGTTCACTGAAGCTTTCTTT	CASSLQGFTEAFF
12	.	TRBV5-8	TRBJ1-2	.	TGTGCCAGCAGCTTACAGAACTATGGCTACACCTTC	CASSLQNYGYTF
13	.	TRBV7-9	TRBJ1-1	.	TGTGCCAGCAGCCGGGGAGGGAGCACTGAAGCTTTCTTT	CASSRGGSTEAFF
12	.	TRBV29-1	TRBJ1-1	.	TGCAGCGTTGGACAGATGAACACTGAAGCTTTCTTT	CSVGQMNTEAFF
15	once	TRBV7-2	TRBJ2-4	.	TGTGCCAGCAGCACAACAGGCGGCGATTCCAACATTCAGTACTTC	CASSTTGGDSNIQYF
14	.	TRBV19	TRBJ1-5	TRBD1	TGTGCCAGTAGCTACCGGACAGGGGATCAGCCCCAGCATTTT	CASSYRTGDQPQHF
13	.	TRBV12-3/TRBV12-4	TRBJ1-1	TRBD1	TGTGCCAGCAGTCGGACAGGGAACACTGAAGCTTTCTTT	CASSRTGNTEAFF